These T cell receptor beta chains were read from a single sample in a study of CD8 T cells in Susac syndrome. TCRdb analysed the immunoSEQ multiplex PCR reads with MiXCR anew, one entry per CDR3 protein. This table has under 200,000 distinct CDR3 sequences, 85% to 95% appearing once. Sequenced input: CD4+ T cells from PBMCs. The source is a human donor in good health. Both conserved end residues are part of each CDR3. The order of the fields is J gene, clone size, D gene, V gene, CDR3 DNA, CDR3 protein. A D gene is named only where the DNA matches it firmly. Rows give clone size only sometimes, using once, few, many, or a class for an expanded clone.

J: TRBJ1-1
size: once
D: -
V: TRBV7-9
DNA: TGTGCCAGCAGCTTAGTACTAGGTAACACTGAAGCTTTCTTT
CDR3: CASSLVLGNTEAFF

J: TRBJ2-1
size: once
D: TRBD2
V: TRBV6-4
DNA: TGTGCCAGCAGTGATAGCGGGAGTGGGTCCTACAATGAGCAGTTCTTC
CDR3: CASSDSGSGSYNEQFF

J: TRBJ1-2
size: few
D: TRBD1
V: TRBV12-3/TRBV12-4
DNA: TGTGCCAGCAGTCCGGACAGGGTCTATGGCTACACCTTC
CDR3: CASSPDRVYGYTF

J: TRBJ2-1
size: -
D: -
V: TRBV24-1
DNA: TGTGCCACCAGTGACCCCCCTAGAGATGAGCAGTTCTTC
CDR3: CATSDPPRDEQFF

J: TRBJ1-2
size: -
D: -
V: TRBV7-9
DNA: TGTGCCAGCAGCGCTGGGGATGGTGGCTACACCTTC
CDR3: CASSAGDGGYTF

J: TRBJ2-1
size: -
D: -
V: TRBV9
DNA: TGTGCCAGCAGCCCAGGAATAGATGAATACAATGAGCAGTTCTTC
CDR3: CASSPGIDEYNEQFF

J: TRBJ1-1
size: -
D: TRBD1
V: TRBV28
DNA: TGTGCCAGCAGTTTCCCAGGGGGCCCCACATTTGAAGCTTTCTTT
CDR3: CASSFPGGPTFEAFF

J: TRBJ1-2
size: -
D: -
V: TRBV28
DNA: TGTGCCAGCGGACAGCTACGTGGCTACACCTTC
CDR3: CASGQLRGYTF

J: TRBJ1-6
size: -
D: -
V: TRBV12-3/TRBV12-4
DNA: TGTGCCAGCAGTCGTGGACGGCAGGATGGTTCACCCCTCCACTTT
CDR3: CASSRGRQDGSPLHF

J: TRBJ1-5
size: once
D: TRBD1
V: TRBV29-1
DNA: TGCAGCGTTTCGGACAGGGGAGGTCAGCCCCAGCATTTT
CDR3: CSVSDRGGQPQHF

J: TRBJ1-5
size: -
D: -
V: TRBV6-2/TRBV6-3
DNA: TGTGCCAGCAACGACGGGTCCCGGGGAGCCCAGCATTTT
CDR3: CASNDGSRGAQHF

J: TRBJ2-1
size: -
D: -
V: TRBV20-1
DNA: TGCAGTGCTAGAGAACCTGGGACGGGGGGCGATGAGCAGTTCTTC
CDR3: CSAREPGTGGDEQFF

J: TRBJ2-5
size: -
D: TRBD2
V: TRBV3-1
DNA: TGTGCCAGCAGCGTCCGACTAGCCGGACAAGAGACCCAGTACTTC
CDR3: CASSVRLAGQETQYF

J: TRBJ2-1
size: -
D: -
V: TRBV5-4
DNA: TGTGCCAGCAGCTTCTCGGGCCTGGGCGGGAATGAGCAGTTCTTC
CDR3: CASSFSGLGGNEQFF

J: TRBJ2-2
size: -
D: TRBD2
V: TRBV20-1
DNA: TGCAGTGCTAGAGGACCTCGGGGCGGGGGACACACCGGGGAGCTGTTTTTT
CDR3: CSARGPRGGGHTGELFF

J: TRBJ1-2
size: -
D: -
V: TRBV20-1
DNA: TGCAGCGCCCCAGGGCCCTCCTATGGCTACACCTTC
CDR3: CSAPGPSYGYTF

J: TRBJ1-1
size: once
D: -
V: TRBV29-1
DNA: TGCAGCGTTCAAGGGAACACTGAAGCTTTCTTT
CDR3: CSVQGNTEAFF

J: TRBJ1-2
size: -
D: -
V: TRBV20-1
DNA: TGCAGTGCTAGAGTGGTTGTGGGGGATGGCTACACCTTC
CDR3: CSARVVVGDGYTF

J: TRBJ1-1
size: -
D: -
V: TRBV12-3/TRBV12-4
DNA: TGTGCCAGCAGTGTGACAGGATTCACTGAAGCTTTCTTT
CDR3: CASSVTGFTEAFF

J: TRBJ1-2
size: -
D: -
V: TRBV6-5
DNA: TGTGCCAGCAGTTACTGGGCGTCGGACAACTATGGCTACACCTTC
CDR3: CASSYWASDNYGYTF

J: TRBJ2-5
size: once
D: TRBD1
V: TRBV28
DNA: TGTGCCAGCCTGACAGGGAGAGAGACCCAGTACTTC
CDR3: CASLTGRETQYF

J: TRBJ1-6
size: -
D: -
V: TRBV14
DNA: TGTGCCAGCAGCTACTTAAATTCACCCCTCCACTTT
CDR3: CASSYLNSPLHF

J: TRBJ1-3
size: -
D: -
V: TRBV7-9
DNA: TGTGCCAGCAGCTTAGTAGGCTCCTACTCTGGAAACACCATATATTTT
CDR3: CASSLVGSYSGNTIYF

J: TRBJ1-5
size: -
D: -
V: TRBV11-2
DNA: TGTGCCAGCAGCTTAGACACAGAGCAGCCCCAGCATTTT
CDR3: CASSLDTEQPQHF

J: TRBJ1-1
size: -
D: -
V: TRBV14
DNA: TGTGCCAGCAGTGCGAACACTGAAGCTTTCTTT
CDR3: CASSANTEAFF

J: TRBJ2-7
size: -
D: -
V: TRBV2
DNA: TGTGCCAGCAAAATAACGGGGCGCGAGCAGTACTTC
CDR3: CASKITGREQYF

J: TRBJ2-1
size: -
D: -
V: TRBV7-3
DNA: TGTGCCAGCAGCTTAAGCGGGCGGCTCTACAATGAGCAGTTCTTC
CDR3: CASSLSGRLYNEQFF

J: TRBJ2-3
size: once
D: -
V: TRBV29-1
DNA: TGCAGCGTTCCTACACTAAGCACAGATACGCAGTATTTT
CDR3: CSVPTLSTDTQYF

J: TRBJ1-1
size: -
D: TRBD1
V: TRBV20-1
DNA: TGCAGTGCTACAGGGGGCCGGAACACTGAAGCTTTCTTT
CDR3: CSATGGRNTEAFF

J: TRBJ2-1
size: once
D: TRBD2
V: TRBV5-1
DNA: TGCGCCAGCAGCCTGACTAGCGGGGACTACAATGAGCAGTTCTTC
CDR3: CASSLTSGDYNEQFF

J: TRBJ2-3
size: -
D: -
V: TRBV7-2
DNA: TGTGCCAGCAGCTTAGAGGCTCGAGGGAACACAGATACGCAGTATTTT
CDR3: CASSLEARGNTDTQYF

J: TRBJ1-5
size: -
D: TRBD1
V: TRBV12-3/TRBV12-4
DNA: TGTGCCAGCAGTTTAGAGGGACAGCGTGTCGATCAGCCCCAGCATTTT
CDR3: CASSLEGQRVDQPQHF

J: TRBJ2-1
size: -
D: TRBD2
V: TRBV10-3
DNA: TGTGCCTCCGACTCGGGACTAGCGGGAGGGGGCGATGAGCAGTTCTTC
CDR3: CASDSGLAGGGDEQFF

J: TRBJ2-3
size: -
D: -
V: TRBV7-2
DNA: TGTGCCAGCAGCTCCCGGGCGCAGTATTTT
CDR3: CASSSRAQYF

J: TRBJ2-1
size: -
D: -
V: TRBV29-1
DNA: TGCAGCGTTGGCCCCCACAATGAGCAGTTCTTC
CDR3: CSVGPHNEQFF

J: TRBJ1-2
size: -
D: -
V: TRBV15
DNA: TGTGCCACCAGCAGAGATCAGGCTCGTAGCTATGGCTACACCTTC
CDR3: CATSRDQARSYGYTF

J: TRBJ1-1
size: -
D: -
V: TRBV29-1
DNA: TGCAGCGTTTCAATTCCCCGGGCCACAGTCGGGAACACTGAAGCTTTCTTT
CDR3: CSVSIPRATVGNTEAFF

J: TRBJ1-2
size: -
D: -
V: TRBV15
DNA: TGTGCCACCAGCAGAGACAGGGCCTATGGCTACACCTTC
CDR3: CATSRDRAYGYTF

J: TRBJ1-6
size: -
D: -
V: TRBV9
DNA: TGTGCCAGCAGCCCCGGGGACGGCACTAATTCACCCCTCCACTTT
CDR3: CASSPGDGTNSPLHF

J: TRBJ2-1
size: -
D: -
V: TRBV5-4
DNA: TGTGCCAGCAGCTTGGATCCTGAGAGCTCCTACAATGAGCAGTTCTTC
CDR3: CASSLDPESSYNEQFF

J: TRBJ2-3
size: -
D: -
V: TRBV1
DNA: TGCACCAGCAGCCAAGATTCTAGCGGAGAACCTAGACCCACAGATACGCAGTATTTT
CDR3: CTSSQDSSGEPRPTDTQYF

J: TRBJ1-1
size: -
D: -
V: TRBV20-1
DNA: TGCAGTGCCCCCGACATTAGGGCGGATGAAGCTTTCTTT
CDR3: CSAPDIRADEAFF

J: TRBJ1-6
size: -
D: -
V: TRBV19
DNA: TGTGCCAGTAGTGGGGAAGGGTCCTATAATTCACCCCTCCACTTT
CDR3: CASSGEGSYNSPLHF

J: TRBJ1-1
size: -
D: -
V: TRBV29-1
DNA: TGCAGCGGGGGAAATATGAACACTGAAGCTTTCTTT
CDR3: CSGGNMNTEAFF

J: TRBJ2-5
size: -
D: TRBD2
V: TRBV20-1
DNA: TGCAGTGTACTAGCGGGGGGCCGTCTCAACTTC
CDR3: CSVLAGGRLNF

J: TRBJ2-7
size: -
D: -
V: TRBV4-1
DNA: TGCGCCAGCAGCCAAGTTTACACGGGCGGCGACGAGCAGTACTTC
CDR3: CASSQVYTGGDEQYF

J: TRBJ1-1
size: -
D: TRBD1
V: TRBV29-1
DNA: TGCAGCGTTGAAATTTCCGGGACAGCGAACACTGAAGCTTTCTTT
CDR3: CSVEISGTANTEAFF

J: TRBJ1-5
size: -
D: -
V: TRBV2
DNA: TGTGCCAGCAATGAGTTTAGCAATCAGCCCCAGCATTTT
CDR3: CASNEFSNQPQHF

J: TRBJ1-1
size: -
D: -
V: TRBV29-1
DNA: TGCAGCGTTGAGGTGGGTATGAACACTGAAGCTTTCTTT
CDR3: CSVEVGMNTEAFF

J: TRBJ2-3
size: few
D: -
V: TRBV11-2
DNA: TGTGCCAGCAGCTTAGACACAGATACGCAGTATTTT
CDR3: CASSLDTDTQYF

J: TRBJ2-5
size: -
D: TRBD1
V: TRBV29-1
DNA: TGCAGCGCCGGGACAGGGTCTGGGGAGACCCAGTACTTC
CDR3: CSAGTGSGETQYF

J: TRBJ2-2
size: -
D: -
V: TRBV6-2/TRBV6-3
DNA: TGTGCCAGCAAAGGGGACACCGGGGAGCTGTTTTTT
CDR3: CASKGDTGELFF

J: TRBJ1-5
size: -
D: -
V: TRBV7-2
DNA: TGTGCCAGCAGCTTAGATCCGTATTCTCGACAGCCCCAGCATTTT
CDR3: CASSLDPYSRQPQHF

J: TRBJ2-6
size: -
D: -
V: TRBV7-9
DNA: TGTGCCAGCAGCTTAGCGCTGGGGGCTGGGGCCAACGTCCTGACTTTC
CDR3: CASSLALGAGANVLTF